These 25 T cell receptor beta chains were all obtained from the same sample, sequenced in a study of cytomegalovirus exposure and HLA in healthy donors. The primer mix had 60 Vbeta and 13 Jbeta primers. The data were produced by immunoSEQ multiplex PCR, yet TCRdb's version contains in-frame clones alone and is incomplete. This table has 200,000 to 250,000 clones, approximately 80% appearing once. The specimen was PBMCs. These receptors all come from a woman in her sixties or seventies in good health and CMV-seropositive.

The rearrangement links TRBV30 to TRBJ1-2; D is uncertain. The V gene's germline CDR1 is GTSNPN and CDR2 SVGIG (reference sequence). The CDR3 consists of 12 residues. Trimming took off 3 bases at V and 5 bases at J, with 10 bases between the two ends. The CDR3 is CAWSKGAYGYTF. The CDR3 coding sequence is TGTGCCTGGAGCAAAGGAGCTTATGGCTACACCTTC.

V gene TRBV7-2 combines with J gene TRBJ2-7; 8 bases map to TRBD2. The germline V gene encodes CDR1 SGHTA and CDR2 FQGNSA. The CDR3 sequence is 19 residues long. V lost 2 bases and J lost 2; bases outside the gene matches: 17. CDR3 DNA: TGTGCCAGCAGCTTATACCGGCGGGGGGCCGTGGGACGGCCCTACGAGCAGTACTTC. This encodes CASSLYRRGAVGRPYEQYF.

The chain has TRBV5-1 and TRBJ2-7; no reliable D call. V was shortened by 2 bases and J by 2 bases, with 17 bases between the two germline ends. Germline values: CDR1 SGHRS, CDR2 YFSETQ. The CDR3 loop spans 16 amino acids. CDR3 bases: TGCGCCAGCAGCTTTCAAGCCTGTCTCCCCCCCTACGAGCAGTACTTC. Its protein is CASSFQACLPPYEQYF.

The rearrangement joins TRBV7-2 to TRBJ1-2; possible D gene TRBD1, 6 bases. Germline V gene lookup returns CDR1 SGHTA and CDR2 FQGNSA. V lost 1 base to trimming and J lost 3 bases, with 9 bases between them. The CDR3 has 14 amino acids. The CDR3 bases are TGTGCCAGCAGCTTAGACAGGGAATACTATGGCTACACCTTC. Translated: CASSLDREYYGYTF. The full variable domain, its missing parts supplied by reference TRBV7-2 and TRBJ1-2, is GAGVSQSPSNKVTEKGKDVELRCDPISGHTALYWYRQSLGQGLEFLIYFQGNSAPDKSGLPSDRFSAERTGGSVSTLTIQRTQQEDSAVYLCASSLDREYYGYTFGSGTRLTVV.

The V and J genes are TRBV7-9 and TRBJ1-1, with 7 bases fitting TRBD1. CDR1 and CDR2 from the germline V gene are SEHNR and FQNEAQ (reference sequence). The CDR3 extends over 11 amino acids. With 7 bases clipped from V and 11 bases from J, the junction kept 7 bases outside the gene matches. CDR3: CASTRDREAFF. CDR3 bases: TGTGCCAGCACCCGAGACAGGGAGGCTTTCTTT. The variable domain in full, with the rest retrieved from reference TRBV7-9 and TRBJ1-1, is DTGVSQNPRHKITKRGQNVTFRCDPISEHNRLYWYRQTLGQGPEFLTYFQNEAQLEKSRLLSDRFSAERPKGSFSTLEIQRTEQGDSAMYLCASTRDREAFFGQGTRLTVV.

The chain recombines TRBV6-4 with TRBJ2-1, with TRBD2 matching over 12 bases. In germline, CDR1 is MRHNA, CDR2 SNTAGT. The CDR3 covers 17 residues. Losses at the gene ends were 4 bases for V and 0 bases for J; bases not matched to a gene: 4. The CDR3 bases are TGTGCCAGCAGTGCCCTAGCGGGAGGGAGCTCCTACAATGAGCAGTTCTTC. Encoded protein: CASSALAGGSSYNEQFF.

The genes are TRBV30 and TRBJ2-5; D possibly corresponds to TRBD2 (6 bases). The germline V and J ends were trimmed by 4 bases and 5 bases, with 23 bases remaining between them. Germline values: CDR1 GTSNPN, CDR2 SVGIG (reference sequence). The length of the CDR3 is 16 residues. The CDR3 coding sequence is TGTGCCTGGAACGCGGGCCTACTAGCCGGTCCTGAGACCCAGTACTTC. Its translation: CAWNAGLLAGPETQYF. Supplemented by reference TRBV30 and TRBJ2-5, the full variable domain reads SQTIHQWPATLVQPVGSPLSLECTVEGTSNPNLYWYRQAAGRGLQLLFYSVGIGQISSEVPQNLSASRPQDRQFILSSKKLLLSDSGFYLCAWNAGLLAGPETQYFGPGTRLLVL.

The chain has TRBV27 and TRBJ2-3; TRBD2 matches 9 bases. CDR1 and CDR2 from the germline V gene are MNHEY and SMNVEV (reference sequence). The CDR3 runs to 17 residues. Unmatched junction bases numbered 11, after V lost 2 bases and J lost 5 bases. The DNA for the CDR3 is TGTGCCAGCAGTTTAAGGGGCGGGAGGGCCAGGGGAGATACGCAGTATTTT. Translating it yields CASSLRGGRARGDTQYF.

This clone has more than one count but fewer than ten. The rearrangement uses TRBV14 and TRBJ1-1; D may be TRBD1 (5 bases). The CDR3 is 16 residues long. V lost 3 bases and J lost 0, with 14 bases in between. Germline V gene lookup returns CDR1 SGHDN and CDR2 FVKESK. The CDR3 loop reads CASSHLSWGVNTEAFF. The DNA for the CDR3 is TGTGCCAGCAGCCATCTTTCCTGGGGGGTGAACACTGAAGCTTTCTTT.

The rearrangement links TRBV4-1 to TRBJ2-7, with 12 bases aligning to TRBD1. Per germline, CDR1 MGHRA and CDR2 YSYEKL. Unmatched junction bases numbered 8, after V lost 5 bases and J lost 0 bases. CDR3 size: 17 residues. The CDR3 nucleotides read TGCGCCAGCAGCTCCCGGGACAGGGGGCTCGGCTCCTACGAGCAGTACTTC. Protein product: CASSSRDRGLGSYEQYF.

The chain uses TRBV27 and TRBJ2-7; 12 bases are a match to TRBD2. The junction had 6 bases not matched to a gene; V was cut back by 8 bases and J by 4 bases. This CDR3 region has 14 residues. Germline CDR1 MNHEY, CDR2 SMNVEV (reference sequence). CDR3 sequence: CASSGLAGRYEQYF. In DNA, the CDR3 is TGTGCCAGCTCTGGACTAGCGGGAAGGTACGAGCAGTACTTC.

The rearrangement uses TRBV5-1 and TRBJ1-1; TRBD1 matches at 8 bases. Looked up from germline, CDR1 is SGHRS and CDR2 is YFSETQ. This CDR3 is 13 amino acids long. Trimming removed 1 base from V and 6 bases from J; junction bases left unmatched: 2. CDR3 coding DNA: TGCGCCAGCAGCTTGCAGGACAGGGCTGAAGCTTTCTTT. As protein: CASSLQDRAEAFF.

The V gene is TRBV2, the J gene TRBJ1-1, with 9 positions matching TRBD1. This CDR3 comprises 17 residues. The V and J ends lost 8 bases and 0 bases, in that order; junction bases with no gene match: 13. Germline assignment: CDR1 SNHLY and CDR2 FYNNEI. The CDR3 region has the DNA TGTGCCAGCTCACAGGGGGCGCGGATTCCGATGAACACTGAAGCTTTCTTT. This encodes CASSQGARIPMNTEAFF.

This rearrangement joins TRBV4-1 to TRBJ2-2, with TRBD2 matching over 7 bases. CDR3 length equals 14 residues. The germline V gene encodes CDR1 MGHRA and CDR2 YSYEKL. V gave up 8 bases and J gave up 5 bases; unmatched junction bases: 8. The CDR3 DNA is TGCGCCAGCGGACGACTAGCTGTGACCGGGGAGCTGTTTTTT. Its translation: CASGRLAVTGELFF.

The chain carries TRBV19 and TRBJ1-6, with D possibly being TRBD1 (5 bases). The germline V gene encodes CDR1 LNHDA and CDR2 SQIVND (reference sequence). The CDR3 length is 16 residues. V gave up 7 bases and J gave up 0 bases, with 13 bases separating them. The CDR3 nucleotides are TGTGCCAGTACGAGCCAGGGTAGCTCCTATAATTCACCCCTCCACTTT. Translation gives CASTSQGSSYNSPLHF. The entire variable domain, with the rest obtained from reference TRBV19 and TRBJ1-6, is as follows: DGGITQSPKYLFRKEGQNVTLSCEQNLNHDAMYWYRQDPGQGLRLIYYSQIVNDFQKGDIAEGYSVSREKKESFPLTVTSAQKNPTAFYLCASTSQGSSYNSPLHFGNGTRLTVT.

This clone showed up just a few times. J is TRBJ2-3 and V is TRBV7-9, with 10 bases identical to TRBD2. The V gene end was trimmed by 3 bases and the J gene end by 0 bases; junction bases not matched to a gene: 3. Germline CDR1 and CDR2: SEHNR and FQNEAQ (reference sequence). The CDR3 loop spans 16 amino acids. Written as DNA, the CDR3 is TGTGCCAGCAGCTTGGGACTAGCGACTAGCACAGATACGCAGTATTTT. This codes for CASSLGLATSTDTQYF.

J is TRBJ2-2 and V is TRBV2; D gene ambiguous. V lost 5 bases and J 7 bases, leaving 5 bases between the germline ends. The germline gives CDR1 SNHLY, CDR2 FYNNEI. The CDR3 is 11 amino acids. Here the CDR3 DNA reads TGTGCCAGCAGTTATAGCGGGGAGCTGTTTTTT. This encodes CASSYSGELFF.

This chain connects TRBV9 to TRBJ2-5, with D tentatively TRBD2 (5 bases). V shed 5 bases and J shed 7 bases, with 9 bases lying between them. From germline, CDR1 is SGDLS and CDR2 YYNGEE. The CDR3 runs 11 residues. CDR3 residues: CASSLGGTQYF. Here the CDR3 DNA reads TGTGCCAGCAGTCTAGGAGGGACCCAGTACTTC.

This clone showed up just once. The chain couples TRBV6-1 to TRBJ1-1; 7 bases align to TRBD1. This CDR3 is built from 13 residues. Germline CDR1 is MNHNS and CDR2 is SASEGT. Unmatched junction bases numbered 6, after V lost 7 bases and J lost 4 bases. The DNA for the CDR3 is TGTGCCAGCATGGCAGGGGGGAGCACTGAAGCTTTCTTT. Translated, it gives CASMAGGSTEAFF.

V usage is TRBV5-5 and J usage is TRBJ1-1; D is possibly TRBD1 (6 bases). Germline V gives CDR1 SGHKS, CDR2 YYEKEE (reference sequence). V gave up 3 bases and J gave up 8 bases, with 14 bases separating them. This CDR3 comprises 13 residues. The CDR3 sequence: CASSWTQGTEAFF. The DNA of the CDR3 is TGTGCCAGCAGCTGGACACAGGGTACCGAAGCTTTCTTT.

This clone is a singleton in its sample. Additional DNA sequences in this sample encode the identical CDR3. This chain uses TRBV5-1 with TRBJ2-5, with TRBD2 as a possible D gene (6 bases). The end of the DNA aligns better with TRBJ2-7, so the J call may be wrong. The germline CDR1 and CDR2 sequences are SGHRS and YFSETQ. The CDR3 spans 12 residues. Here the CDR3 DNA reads TGCGCCAGCAGCTTAGGCGGGGCCGAGCAGTACTTC. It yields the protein CASSLGGAEQYF.

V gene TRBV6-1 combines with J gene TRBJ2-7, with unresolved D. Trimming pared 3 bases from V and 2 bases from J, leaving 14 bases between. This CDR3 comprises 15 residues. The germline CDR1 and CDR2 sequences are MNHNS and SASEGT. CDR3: CASSETVADTYEQYF. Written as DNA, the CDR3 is TGTGCCAGCAGTGAGACCGTAGCAGATACCTACGAGCAGTACTTC.

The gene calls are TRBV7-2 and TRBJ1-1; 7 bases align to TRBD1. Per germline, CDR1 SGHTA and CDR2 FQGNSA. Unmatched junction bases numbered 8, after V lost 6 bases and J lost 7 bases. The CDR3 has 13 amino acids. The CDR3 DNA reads TGTGCCAGCAGTAGAGGGGGCTGGGGTGAAGCTTTCTTT. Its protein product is CASSRGGWGEAFF. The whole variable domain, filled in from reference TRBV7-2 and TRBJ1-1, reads GAGVSQSPSNKVTEKGKDVELRCDPISGHTALYWYRQSLGQGLEFLIYFQGNSAPDKSGLPSDRFSAERTGGSVSTLTIQRTQQEDSAVYLCASSRGGWGEAFFGQGTRLTVV.

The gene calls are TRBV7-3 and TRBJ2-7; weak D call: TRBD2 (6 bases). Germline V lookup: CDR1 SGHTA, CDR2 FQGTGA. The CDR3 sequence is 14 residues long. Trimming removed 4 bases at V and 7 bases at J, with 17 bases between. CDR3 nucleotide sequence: TGTGCCAGCAGCTCGGGACTCCCGTCAAGAGAGCAGTACTTC. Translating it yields CASSSGLPSREQYF.

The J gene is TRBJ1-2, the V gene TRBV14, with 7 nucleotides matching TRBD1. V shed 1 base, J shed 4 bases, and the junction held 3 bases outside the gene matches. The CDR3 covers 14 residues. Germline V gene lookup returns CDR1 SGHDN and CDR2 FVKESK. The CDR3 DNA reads TGTGCCAGCAGCCAAGGACAGGGTTTCTATGGCTACACCTTC. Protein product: CASSQGQGFYGYTF.